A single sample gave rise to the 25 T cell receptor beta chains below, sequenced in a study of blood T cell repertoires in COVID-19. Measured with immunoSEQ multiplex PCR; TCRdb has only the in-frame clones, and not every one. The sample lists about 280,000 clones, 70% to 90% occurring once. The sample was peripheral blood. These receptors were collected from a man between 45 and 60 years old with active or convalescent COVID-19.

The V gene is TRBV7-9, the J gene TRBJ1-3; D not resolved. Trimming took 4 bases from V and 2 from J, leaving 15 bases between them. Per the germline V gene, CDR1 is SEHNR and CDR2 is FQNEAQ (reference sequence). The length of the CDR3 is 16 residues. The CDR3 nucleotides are TGTGCCAGCAGCTCGAGCCGTGGGCCAACTGGAAACACCATATATTTT. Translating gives CASSSSRGPTGNTIYF.

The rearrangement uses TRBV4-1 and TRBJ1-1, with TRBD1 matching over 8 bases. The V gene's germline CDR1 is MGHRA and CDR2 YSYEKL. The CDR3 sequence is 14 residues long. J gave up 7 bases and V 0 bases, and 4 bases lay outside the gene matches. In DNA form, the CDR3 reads TGCGCCAGCAGCCAAGAGAGGGGGACAGGTGAAGCTTTCTTT. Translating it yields CASSQERGTGEAFF.

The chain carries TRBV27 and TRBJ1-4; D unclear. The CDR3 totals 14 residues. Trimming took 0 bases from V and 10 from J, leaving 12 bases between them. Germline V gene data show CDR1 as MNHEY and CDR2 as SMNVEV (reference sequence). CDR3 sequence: CASSLSSQTGKLFF. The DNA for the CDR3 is TGTGCCAGCAGTTTATCGTCCCAGACGGGAAAACTGTTTTTT.

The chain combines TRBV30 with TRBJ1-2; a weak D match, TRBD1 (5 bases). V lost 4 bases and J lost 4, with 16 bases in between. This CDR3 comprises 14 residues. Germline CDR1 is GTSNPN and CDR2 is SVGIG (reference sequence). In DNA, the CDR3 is TGTGCCTGGAACCTCGGGCGGGGACCCTATGGCTACACCTTC. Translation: CAWNLGRGPYGYTF.

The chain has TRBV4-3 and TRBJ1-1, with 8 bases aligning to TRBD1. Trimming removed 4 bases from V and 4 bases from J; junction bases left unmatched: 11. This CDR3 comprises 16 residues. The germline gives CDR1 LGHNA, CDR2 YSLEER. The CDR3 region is CASSPHPPDRATEAFF. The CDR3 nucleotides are TGCGCCAGCAGCCCTCATCCCCCGGACAGGGCCACTGAAGCTTTCTTT.

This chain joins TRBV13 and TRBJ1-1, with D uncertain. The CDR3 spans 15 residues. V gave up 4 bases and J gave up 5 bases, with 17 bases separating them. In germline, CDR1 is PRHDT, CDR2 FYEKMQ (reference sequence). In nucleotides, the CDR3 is TGTGCCAGCAGCTCTCCCAGGACGGCGGGGACTGAAGCTTTCTTT. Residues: CASSSPRTAGTEAFF.

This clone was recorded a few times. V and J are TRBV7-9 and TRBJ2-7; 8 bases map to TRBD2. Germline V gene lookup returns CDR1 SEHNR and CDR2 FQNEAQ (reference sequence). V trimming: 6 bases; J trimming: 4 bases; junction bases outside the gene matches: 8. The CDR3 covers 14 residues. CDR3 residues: CASRATSGSYEQYF. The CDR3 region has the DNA TGTGCCAGCAGGGCGACCAGCGGGAGTTACGAGCAGTACTTC.

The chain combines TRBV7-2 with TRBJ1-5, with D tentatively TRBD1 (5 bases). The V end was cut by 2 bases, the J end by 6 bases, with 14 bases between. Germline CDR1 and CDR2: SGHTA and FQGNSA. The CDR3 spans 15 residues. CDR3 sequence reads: CASSLKSGAGQPQHF. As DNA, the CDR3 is TGTGCCAGCAGCTTAAAAAGTGGGGCCGGTCAGCCCCAGCATTTT.

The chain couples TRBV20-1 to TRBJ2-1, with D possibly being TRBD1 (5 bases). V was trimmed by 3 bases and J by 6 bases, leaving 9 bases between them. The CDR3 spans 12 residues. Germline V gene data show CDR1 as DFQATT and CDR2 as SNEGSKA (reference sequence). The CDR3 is CSASARVNEQFF. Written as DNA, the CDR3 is TGCAGTGCTAGTGCCAGGGTCAATGAGCAGTTCTTC.

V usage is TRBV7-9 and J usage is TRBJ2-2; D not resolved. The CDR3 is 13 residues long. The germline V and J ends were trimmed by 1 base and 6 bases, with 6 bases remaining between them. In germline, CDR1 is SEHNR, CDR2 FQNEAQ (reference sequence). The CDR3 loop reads CASSLVAPGELFF. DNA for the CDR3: TGTGCCAGCAGCTTAGTAGCTCCCGGGGAGCTGTTTTTT.

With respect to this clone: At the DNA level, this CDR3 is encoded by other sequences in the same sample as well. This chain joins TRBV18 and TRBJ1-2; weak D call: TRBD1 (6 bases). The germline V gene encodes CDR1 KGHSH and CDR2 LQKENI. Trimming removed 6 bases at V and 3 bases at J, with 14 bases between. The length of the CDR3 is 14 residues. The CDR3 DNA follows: TGTGCCAGCTCCCCCCTGGACAGAGACTATGGCTACACCTTC. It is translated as CASSPLDRDYGYTF.

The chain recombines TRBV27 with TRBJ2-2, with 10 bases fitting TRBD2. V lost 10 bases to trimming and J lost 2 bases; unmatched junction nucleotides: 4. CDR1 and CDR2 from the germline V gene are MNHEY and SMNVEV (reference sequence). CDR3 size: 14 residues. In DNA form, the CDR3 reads TGTGCCACCGGACTAGCGGTTAACACCGGGGAGCTGTTTTTT. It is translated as CATGLAVNTGELFF.

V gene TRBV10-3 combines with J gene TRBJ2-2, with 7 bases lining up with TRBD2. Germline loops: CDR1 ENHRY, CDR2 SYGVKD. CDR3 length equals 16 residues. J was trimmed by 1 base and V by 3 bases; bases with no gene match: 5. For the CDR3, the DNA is TGTGCCATCAGTGATGGGGCTAGCGGGAACACCGGGGAGCTGTTTTTT. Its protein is CAISDGASGNTGELFF.

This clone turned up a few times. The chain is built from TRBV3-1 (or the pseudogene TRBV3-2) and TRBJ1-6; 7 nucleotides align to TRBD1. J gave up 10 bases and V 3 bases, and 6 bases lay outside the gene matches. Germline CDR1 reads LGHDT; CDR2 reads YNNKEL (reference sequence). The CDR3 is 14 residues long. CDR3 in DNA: TGTGCCAGCAGCCAGGGACAGAACACCTCACCCCTCCACTTT. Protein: CASSQGQNTSPLHF.

The CDR3 DNA is TGTGCCAGCAGTTCCAAACCGACAGGGGTGTTTGATGGCTACACCTTC. It encodes CASSSKPTGVFDGYTF. This chain links TRBV27 with TRBJ1-2, with 8 bases aligning to TRBD1. The ends lost 4 bases at V and 6 bases at J; junction bases unmatched: 13. Germline values: CDR1 MNHEY, CDR2 SMNVEV (reference sequence). The CDR3 covers 16 residues.

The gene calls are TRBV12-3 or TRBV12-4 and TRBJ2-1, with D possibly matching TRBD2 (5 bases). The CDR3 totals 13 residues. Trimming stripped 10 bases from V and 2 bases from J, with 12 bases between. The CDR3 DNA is TGTGCCATTTATGGAGGCCCCTACAATGAGCAGTTCTTC. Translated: CAIYGGPYNEQFF.

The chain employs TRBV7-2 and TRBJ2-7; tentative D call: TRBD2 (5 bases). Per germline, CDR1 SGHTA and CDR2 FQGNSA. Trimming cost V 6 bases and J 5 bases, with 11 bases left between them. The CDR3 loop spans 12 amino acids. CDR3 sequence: CASSSLVDEQYF. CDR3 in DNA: TGTGCCAGCAGTTCACTAGTAGACGAGCAGTACTTC.

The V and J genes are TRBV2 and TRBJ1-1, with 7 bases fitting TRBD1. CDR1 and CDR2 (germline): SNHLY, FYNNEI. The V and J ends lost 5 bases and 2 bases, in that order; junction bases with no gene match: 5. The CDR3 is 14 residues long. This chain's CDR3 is CASSIRQGNTEAFF. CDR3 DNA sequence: TGTGCCAGCAGTATAAGACAGGGCAACACTGAAGCTTTCTTT.

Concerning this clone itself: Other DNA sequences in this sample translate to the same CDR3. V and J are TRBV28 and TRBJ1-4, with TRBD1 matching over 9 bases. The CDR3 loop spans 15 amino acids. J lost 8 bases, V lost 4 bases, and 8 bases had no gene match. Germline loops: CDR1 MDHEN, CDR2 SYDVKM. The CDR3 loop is CASSSPGQGREKLFF. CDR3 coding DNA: TGTGCCAGCAGTTCTCCGGGACAGGGACGGGAAAAACTGTTTTTT.

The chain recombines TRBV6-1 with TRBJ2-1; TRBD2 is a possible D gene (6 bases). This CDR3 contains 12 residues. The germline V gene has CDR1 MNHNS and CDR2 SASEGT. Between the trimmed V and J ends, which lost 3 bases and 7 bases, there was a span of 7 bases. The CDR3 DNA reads TGTGCCAGCAGTGAGACTAGTAATGAGCAGTTCTTC. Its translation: CASSETSNEQFF.

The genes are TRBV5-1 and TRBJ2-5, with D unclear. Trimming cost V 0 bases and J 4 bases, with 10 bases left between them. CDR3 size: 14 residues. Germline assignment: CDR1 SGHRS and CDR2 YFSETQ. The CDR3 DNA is TGCGCCAGCAGCTTGGCGATCAGAGGAGAGACCCAGTACTTC. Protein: CASSLAIRGETQYF.

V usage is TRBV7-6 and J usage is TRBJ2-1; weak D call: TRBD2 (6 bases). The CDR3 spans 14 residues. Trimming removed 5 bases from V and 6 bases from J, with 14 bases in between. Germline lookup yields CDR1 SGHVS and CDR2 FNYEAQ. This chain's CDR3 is CASSPVRESNEQFF. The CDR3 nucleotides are TGTGCCAGCAGCCCTGTTCGGGAGTCCAATGAGCAGTTCTTC. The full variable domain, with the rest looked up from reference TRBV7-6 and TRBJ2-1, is GAGVSQSPRYKVTKRGQDVALRCDPISGHVSLYWYRQALGQGPEFLTYFNYEAQQDKSGLPNDRFSAERPEGSISTLTIQRTEQRDSAMYRCASSPVRESNEQFFGPGTRLTVL.

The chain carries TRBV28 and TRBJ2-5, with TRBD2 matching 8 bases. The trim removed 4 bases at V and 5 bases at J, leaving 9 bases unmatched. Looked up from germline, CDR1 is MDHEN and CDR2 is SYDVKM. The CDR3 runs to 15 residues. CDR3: CASSSLAGSRETQYF. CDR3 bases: TGTGCCAGCAGTTCGCTAGCGGGCTCCCGCGAGACCCAGTACTTC.

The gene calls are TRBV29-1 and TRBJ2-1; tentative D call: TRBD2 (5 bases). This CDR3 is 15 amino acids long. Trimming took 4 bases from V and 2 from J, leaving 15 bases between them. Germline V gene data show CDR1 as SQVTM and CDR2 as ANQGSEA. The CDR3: CSVGWRAQPYNEQFF. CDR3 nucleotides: TGCAGCGTTGGGTGGCGGGCCCAACCCTACAATGAGCAGTTCTTC.

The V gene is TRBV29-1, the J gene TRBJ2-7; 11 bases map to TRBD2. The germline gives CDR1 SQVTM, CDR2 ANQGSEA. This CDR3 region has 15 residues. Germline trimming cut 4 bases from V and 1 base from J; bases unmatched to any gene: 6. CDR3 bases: TGCAGCGTTGCCGGGACTAGCGGAGCTTCCTACGAGCAGTACTTC. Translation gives CSVAGTSGASYEQYF.